This entry features one T cell receptor beta chain sequence. The clone's antigen remains unknown. No clone much larger than this one lies a single base away; base qualities are absent. Cut back by 2 bases and 5 bases, the V and J ends lie 10 bases apart. The CDR3 has 14 amino acids, counting the end cysteine and phenylalanine. Only the CDR3 part of the read is kept: 42 bases, read in frame from the first base. CDR1 and CDR2 are drawn from the germline V gene: SGHTA, FQGTGA. This sample stems from a study of vaccination and CD4 T cells after COVID-19 (dated by TCRdb to between 2021 and 2022). Turning to the overall study: In the convalescent cohort there were six males and four females, among whom were two Hispanic individuals, seven Caucasians, two Asians and one multiracial person. In around 9 COVID-19 convalescent patients and a few infection-naive healthy vaccine recipients, researchers compared the spike-specific CD4+ TCR repertoire from before mRNA vaccination with the repertoire from after. Two doses of either the Pfizer-BioNTech BNT162b2 vaccine (n=8) or the Moderna mRNA-1273 vaccine (n=2) were administered to participants. For stimulating the cultures, overlapping spike peptide pools were used, derived from SARS-CoV-2 as well as from the common cold coronaviruses HCoV-NL63, HCoV-OC43 and HCoV-229E. Control cultures received a CEFX viral epitope pool as the positive control, an HIV-1 Nef peptide pool as the negative control, or no peptide. Post-COVID blood samples from convalescent patients were collected a median of approximately 100 days after diagnosis, with a range of 35 to 161 days. Post-vaccine blood samples were collected a median of about 72 days after the second vaccine dose, ranging from about 14 to 241 days.

What the study reported, not specific to this receptor: The study included relatively few convalescent patients and did not analyze early timepoints after natural infection. Of the vaccine-specific clones found in convalescent patients, nearly all (304 of 307) were mono-reactive for SARS-CoV-2 spike instead of being cross-reactive with common cold coronaviruses. In convalescent patients, a median approximately 86% of post-vaccine SARS-CoV-2-reactive clones were detected only after vaccination, and vaccine-specific priming was suggested by this finding. Although the median number of SARS-CoV-2-reactive clonotypes went up from around 19 after infection to 38 after vaccination, the increase was not significant.

Libraries came from PCR. TCR sequencing of DNA from cultured CD4+ T cells used the Oncomine TCR Beta short-read assay at the Johns Hopkins FTIC core. The QIAamp micro DNA kit was used to extract genomic DNA from the cultured CD4+ T cells. The Oncomine TCR Beta libraries from cultured CD4+ T cells were pooled using unique dual indexes and then sequenced on an Illumina iSeq 100. Per the source publication's procedure: Non-productive sequences were removed, and CDR3s not starting with C, not ending with F or W, or shorter than 7 amino acids were discarded. The MANAFEST web application identified antigen-specific clonotypes by comparing peptide-stimulated wells against reference wells and other culture wells. For a clone to be called positive, the clone needed an FDR below 0.05, an odds ratio above 5, and a productive frequency above 0.1% in at least two of three replicate wells. A clonotype was classed as cross-reactive if the clonotype showed significant expansion both in SARS-CoV-2 spike wells and in at least one common cold coronavirus spike condition. Using R version 3.6.1, CDR3 homology was evaluated through Levenshtein distances (stringdist) along with unrooted phylogenetic trees (ape). Clones were called with MiXCR by TCRdb after fastp trimmed the public reads at Q25, and only in-frame beta chains were retained. CDR3 protein sequences are deduplicated, and each keeps its most common genes and DNA. These V and J calls rely on TCRdb rather than the paper's analysis. In this sample the table shows about 27,000 distinct CDR3 sequences, around 60% of which occur a single time. The ten biggest clones cover approximately 16% of the sample.

The treatment or condition label of this sample denotes: roughly ten-day PBMC culture with coronavirus spike peptide pools or control peptides (ViraFEST assay). To expand antigen-specific T cells with peptide pools and then pick out the expanded clonotypes through TCR sequencing, the study relied on the ViraFEST assay. Healthy vaccine recipients had no prior SARS-CoV-2 infection, confirmed by negative nucleocapsid antibody tests before and after vaccination. Roughly 2.1 million PBMCs per well were cultured in IMDM with approximately 5% human AB serum and roughly 9.3 IU/ml IL-2, plus 10 ug/ml peptide pools. On days 3 and 7, half of the culture medium was replaced with fresh IL-2-containing medium. Once the cells had been in culture for 9 to 10 days, the EasySep CD4+ T cell isolation kit was used to isolate CD4+ T cells by negative selection. Ficoll-Paque Plus gradient centrifugation was used to isolate PBMCs from whole blood, and the isolated PBMCs were then either used fresh or cryopreserved at -140C. Each culture condition was generally run in triplicate wells.

This clonotype was obtained from a human donor who received a COVID-19 vaccine. The rearrangement joined TRBV7-3 to TRBJ2-1, with no reliable assignment of the D segment. The specimen was CD4+ T cells from blood, cultured in vitro, collected after SARS-CoV-2 vaccination. The CDR3 here reads CASSLGVENNEQFF. The DNA reads as follows: TGTGCCAGCAGCTTAGGTGTCGAGAACAATGAGCAGTTCTTC.